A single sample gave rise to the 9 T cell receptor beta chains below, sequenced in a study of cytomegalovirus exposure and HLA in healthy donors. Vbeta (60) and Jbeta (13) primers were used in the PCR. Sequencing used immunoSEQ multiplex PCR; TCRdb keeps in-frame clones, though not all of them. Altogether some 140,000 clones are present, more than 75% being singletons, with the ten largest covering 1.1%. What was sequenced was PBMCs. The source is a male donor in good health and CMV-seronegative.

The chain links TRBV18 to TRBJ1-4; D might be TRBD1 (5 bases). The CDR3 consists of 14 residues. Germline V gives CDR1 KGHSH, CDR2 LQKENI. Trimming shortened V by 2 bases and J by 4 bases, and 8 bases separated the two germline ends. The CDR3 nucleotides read TGTGCCAGCTCACCAATGACAGTTAATGAAAAACTGTTTTTT. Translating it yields CASSPMTVNEKLFF.

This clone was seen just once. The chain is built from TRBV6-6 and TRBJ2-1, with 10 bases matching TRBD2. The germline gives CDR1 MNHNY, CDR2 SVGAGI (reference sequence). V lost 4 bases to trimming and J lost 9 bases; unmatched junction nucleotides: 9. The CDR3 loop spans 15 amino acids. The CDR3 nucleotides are TGTGCCAGCAGTTTTAGCGGGGGGTTTAGGAGTGAGCAGTTCTTC. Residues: CASSFSGGFRSEQFF.

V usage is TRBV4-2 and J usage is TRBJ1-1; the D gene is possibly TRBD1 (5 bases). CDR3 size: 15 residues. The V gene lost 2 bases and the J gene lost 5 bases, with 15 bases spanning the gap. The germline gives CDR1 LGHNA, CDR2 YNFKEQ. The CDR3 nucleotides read TGTGCCAGCAGCCAAAGCGGGGCCTTGGGGACTGAAGCTTTCTTT. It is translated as CASSQSGALGTEAFF.

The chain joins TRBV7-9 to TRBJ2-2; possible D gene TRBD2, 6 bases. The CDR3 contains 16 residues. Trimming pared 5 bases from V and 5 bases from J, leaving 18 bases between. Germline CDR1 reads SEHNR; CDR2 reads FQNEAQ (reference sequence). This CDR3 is CASSLYSRRETGELFF. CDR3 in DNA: TGTGCCAGCAGCCTTTACAGTCGGAGGGAGACCGGGGAGCTGTTTTTT. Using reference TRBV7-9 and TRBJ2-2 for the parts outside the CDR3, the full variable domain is DTGVSQNPRHKITKRGQNVTFRCDPISEHNRLYWYRQTLGQGPEFLTYFQNEAQLEKSRLLSDRFSAERPKGSFSTLEIQRTEQGDSAMYLCASSLYSRRETGELFFGEGSRLTVL.

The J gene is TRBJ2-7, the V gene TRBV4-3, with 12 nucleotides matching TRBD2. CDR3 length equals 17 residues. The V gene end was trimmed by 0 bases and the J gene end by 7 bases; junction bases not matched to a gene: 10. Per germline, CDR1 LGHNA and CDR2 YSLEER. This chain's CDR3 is CASSQDFSSGGALEQYF. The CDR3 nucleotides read TGCGCCAGCAGCCAAGATTTTTCTAGCGGGGGGGCCCTTGAGCAGTACTTC.

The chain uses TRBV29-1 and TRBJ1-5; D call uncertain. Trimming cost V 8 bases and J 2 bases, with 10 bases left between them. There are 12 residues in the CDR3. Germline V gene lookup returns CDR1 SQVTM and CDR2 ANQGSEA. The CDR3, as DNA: TGCAGCACCCGGGAAGGCAATCAGCCCCAGCATTTT. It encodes CSTREGNQPQHF.

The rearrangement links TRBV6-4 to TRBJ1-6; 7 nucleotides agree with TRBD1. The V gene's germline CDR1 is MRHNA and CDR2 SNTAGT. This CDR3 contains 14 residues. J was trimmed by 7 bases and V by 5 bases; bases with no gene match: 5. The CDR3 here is CASSLRGENSPLHF. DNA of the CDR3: TGTGCCAGCAGTCTCAGGGGGGAAAATTCACCCCTCCACTTT.

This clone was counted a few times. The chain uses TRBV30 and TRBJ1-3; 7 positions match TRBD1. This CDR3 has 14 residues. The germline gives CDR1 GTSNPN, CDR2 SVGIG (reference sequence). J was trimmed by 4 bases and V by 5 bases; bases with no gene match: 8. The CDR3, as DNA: TGTGCCTGGGACCTAGGGGGCTACGGAAACACCATATATTTT. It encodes CAWDLGGYGNTIYF.

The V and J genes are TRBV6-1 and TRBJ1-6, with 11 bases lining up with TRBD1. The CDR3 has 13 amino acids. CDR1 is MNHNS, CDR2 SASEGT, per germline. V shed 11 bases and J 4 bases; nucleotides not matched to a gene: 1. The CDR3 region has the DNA TGTGCCGGGACAGGGGGGTATAATTCACCCCTCCACTTT. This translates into CAGTGGYNSPLHF.